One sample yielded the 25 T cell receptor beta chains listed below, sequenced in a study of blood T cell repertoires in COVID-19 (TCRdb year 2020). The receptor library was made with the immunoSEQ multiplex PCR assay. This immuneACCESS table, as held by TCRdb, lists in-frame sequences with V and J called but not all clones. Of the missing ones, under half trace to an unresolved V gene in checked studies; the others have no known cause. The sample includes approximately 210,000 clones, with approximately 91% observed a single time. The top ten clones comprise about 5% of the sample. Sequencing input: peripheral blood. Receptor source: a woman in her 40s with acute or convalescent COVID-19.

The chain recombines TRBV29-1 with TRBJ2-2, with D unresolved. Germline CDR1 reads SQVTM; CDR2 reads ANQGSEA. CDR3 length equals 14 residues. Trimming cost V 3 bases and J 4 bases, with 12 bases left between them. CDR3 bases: TGCAGCGTTGATGCAGGCGTCGGCACCGGGGAGCTGTTTTTT. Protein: CSVDAGVGTGELFF.

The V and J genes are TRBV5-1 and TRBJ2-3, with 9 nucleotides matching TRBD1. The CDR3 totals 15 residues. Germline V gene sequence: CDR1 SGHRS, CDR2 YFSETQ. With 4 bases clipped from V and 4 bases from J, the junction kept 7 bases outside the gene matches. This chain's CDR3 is CASSPNRGLADTQYF. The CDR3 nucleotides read TGCGCCAGCAGCCCGAACAGGGGGCTTGCAGATACGCAGTATTTT.

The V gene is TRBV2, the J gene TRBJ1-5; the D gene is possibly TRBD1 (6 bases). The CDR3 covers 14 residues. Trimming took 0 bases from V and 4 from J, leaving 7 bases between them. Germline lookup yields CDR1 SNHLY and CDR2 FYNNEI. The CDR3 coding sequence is TGTGCCAGCAGTGAAGCAGGGACAAATCAGCCCCAGCATTTT. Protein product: CASSEAGTNQPQHF.

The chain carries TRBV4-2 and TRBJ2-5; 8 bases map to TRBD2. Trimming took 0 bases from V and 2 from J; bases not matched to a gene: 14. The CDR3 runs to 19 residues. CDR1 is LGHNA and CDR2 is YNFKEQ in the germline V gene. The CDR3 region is CASSQDWIGRGVPQETQYF. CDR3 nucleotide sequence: TGTGCCAGCAGCCAAGATTGGATAGGGCGGGGGGTTCCACAAGAGACCCAGTACTTC.

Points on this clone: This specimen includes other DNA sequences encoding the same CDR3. This chain's CDR3 is CASSPDRDGNTIYF. As DNA, the CDR3 is TGTGCCAGCTCACCGGACAGGGATGGAAACACCATATATTTT. This sequence joins TRBV18 and TRBJ1-3, with 8 positions matching TRBD1. The germline gives CDR1 KGHSH, CDR2 LQKENI. The CDR3 extends over 14 amino acids. J lost 3 bases, V lost 3 bases, and 1 base had no gene match. The whole variable domain, remainder taken from reference TRBV18 and TRBJ1-3, is NAGVMQNPRHLVRRRGQEARLRCSPMKGHSHVYWYRQLPEEGLKFMVYLQKENIIDESGMPKERFSAEFPKEGPSILRIQQVVRGDSAAYFCASSPDRDGNTIYFGEGSWLTVV.

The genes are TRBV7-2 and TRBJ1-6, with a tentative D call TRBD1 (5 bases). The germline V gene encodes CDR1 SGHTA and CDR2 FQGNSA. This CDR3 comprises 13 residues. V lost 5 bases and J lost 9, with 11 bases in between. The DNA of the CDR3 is TGTGCCAGCAGCCCCCTCGGGGGTTCACCCCTCCACTTT. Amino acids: CASSPLGGSPLHF. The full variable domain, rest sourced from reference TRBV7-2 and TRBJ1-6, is GAGVSQSPSNKVTEKGKDVELRCDPISGHTALYWYRQSLGQGLEFLIYFQGNSAPDKSGLPSDRFSAERTGGSVSTLTIQRTQQEDSAVYLCASSPLGGSPLHFGNGTRLTVT.

CDR3 region: CASSFGGTTEAFF. Written as DNA, the CDR3 is TGTGCCAGCAGCTTCGGAGGGACCACTGAAGCTTTCTTT. The rearrangement links TRBV11-3 to TRBJ1-1; TRBD1 might be the D (5 bases). The CDR3 is 13 residues long. V was clipped by 3 bases and J by 4 bases, with 9 bases between them. Germline V CDR1 and CDR2: SGHNT, YENEEA. The full variable domain, rest sourced from reference TRBV11-3 and TRBJ1-1, is EAGVVQSPRYKIIEKKQPVAFWCNPISGHNTLYWYLQNLGQGPELLIRYENEEAVDDSQLPKDRFSAERLKGVDSTLKIQPAELGDSAVYLCASSFGGTTEAFFGQGTRLTVV.

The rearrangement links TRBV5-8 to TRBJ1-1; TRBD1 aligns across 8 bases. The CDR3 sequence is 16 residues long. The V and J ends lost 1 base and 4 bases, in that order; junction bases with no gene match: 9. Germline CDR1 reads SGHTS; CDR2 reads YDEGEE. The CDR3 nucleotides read TGTGCCAGCAGCTTGACCAGGGGGCGCGGGGGCACTGAAGCTTTCTTT. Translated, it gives CASSLTRGRGGTEAFF.

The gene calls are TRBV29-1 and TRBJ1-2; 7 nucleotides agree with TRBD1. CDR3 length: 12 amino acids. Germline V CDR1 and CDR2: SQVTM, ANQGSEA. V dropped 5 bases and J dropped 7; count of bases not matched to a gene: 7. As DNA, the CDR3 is TGCAGCGTTCTGCAGGGGGGACGTGGCTACACCTTC. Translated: CSVLQGGRGYTF. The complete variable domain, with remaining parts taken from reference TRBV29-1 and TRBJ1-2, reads SAVISQKPSRDICQRGTSLTIQCQVDSQVTMMFWYRQQPGQSLTLIATANQGSEATYESGFVIDKFPISRPNLTFSTLTVSNMSPEDSSIYLCSVLQGGRGYTFGSGTRLTVV.

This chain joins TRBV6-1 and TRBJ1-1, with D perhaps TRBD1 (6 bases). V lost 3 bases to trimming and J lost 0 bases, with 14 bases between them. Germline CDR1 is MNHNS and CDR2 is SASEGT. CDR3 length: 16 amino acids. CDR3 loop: CASSDSQGLMNTEAFF. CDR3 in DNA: TGTGCCAGCAGTGATAGCCAGGGGCTCATGAACACTGAAGCTTTCTTT.

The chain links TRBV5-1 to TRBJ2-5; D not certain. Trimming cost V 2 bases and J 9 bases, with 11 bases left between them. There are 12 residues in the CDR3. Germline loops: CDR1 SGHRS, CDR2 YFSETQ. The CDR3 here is CASSFQSAAQYF. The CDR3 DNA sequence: TGCGCCAGCAGCTTTCAATCCGCGGCCCAGTACTTC.

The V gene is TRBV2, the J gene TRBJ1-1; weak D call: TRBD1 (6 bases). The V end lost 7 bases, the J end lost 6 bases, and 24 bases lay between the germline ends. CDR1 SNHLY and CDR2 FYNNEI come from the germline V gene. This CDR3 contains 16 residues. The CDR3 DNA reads TGTGCCAGCACCACGGGGTCGGGGGGGGCGAGGGCTGAAGCTTTCTTT. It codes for CASTTGSGGARAEAFF.

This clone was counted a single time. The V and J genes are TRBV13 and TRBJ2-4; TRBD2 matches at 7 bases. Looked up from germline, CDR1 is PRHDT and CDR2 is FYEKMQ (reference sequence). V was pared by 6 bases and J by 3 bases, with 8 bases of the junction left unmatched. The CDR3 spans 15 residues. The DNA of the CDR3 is TGTGCCAGCAGTTCCGGGGGGATGGGCAAAAACATTCAGTACTTC. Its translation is CASSSGGMGKNIQYF.

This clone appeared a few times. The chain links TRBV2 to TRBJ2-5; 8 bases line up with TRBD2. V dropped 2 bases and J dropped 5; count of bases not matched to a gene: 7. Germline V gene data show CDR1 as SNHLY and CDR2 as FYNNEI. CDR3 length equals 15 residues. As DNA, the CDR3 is TGTGCCAGCAGTGAAAACTCGGGGGGGGTTGAGACCCAGTACTTC. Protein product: CASSENSGGVETQYF.

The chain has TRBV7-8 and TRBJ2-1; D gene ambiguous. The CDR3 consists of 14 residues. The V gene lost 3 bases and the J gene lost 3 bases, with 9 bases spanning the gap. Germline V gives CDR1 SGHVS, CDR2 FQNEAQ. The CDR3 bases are TGTGCCAGCAGCTTGGCCAGTTTCTACAATGAGCAGTTCTTC. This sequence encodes CASSLASFYNEQFF.

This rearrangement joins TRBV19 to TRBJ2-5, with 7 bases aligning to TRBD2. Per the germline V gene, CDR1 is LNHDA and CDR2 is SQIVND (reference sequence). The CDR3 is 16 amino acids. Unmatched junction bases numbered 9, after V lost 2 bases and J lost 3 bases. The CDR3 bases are TGTGCCAGTAGTATACGGGGGGTACTAGCTAAAGAGACCCAGTACTTC. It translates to CASSIRGVLAKETQYF.

The CDR3 spells CASSPPGLPPYTF. The DNA for the CDR3 is TGTGCCAGCAGCCCGCCGGGACTCCCCCCCTACACCTTC. The chain links TRBV21-1 to TRBJ1-2. TRBV21-1 is a pseudogene locus. This CDR3 has 13 amino acids.

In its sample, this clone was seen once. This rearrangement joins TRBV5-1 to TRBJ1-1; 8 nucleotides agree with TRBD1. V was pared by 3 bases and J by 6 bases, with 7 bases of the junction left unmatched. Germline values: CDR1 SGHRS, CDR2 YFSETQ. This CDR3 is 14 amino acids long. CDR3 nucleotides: TGCGCCAGCAGCTCATGGACAGGGCGATCTGAAGCTTTCTTT. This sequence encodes CASSSWTGRSEAFF.

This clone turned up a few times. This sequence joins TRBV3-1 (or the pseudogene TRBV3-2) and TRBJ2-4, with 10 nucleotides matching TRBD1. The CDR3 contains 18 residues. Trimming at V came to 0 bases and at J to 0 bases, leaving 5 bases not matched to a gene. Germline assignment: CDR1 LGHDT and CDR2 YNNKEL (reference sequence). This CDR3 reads CASSQDVGQGLAKNIQYF. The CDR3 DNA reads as TGTGCCAGCAGCCAAGATGTGGGACAGGGGTTAGCCAAAAACATTCAGTACTTC.

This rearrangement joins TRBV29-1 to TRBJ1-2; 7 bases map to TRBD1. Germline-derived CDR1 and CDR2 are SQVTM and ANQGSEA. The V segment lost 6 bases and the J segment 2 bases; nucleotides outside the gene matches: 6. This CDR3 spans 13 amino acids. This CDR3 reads CSVTTGQNYGYTF. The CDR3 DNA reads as TGCAGCGTGACTACGGGACAGAACTATGGCTACACCTTC.

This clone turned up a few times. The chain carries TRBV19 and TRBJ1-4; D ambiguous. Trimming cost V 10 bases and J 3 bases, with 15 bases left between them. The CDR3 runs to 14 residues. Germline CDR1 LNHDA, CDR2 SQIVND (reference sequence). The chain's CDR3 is CATGRGLSNEKLFF. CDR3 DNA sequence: TGTGCCACCGGACGGGGTTTGTCTAATGAAAAACTGTTTTTT.

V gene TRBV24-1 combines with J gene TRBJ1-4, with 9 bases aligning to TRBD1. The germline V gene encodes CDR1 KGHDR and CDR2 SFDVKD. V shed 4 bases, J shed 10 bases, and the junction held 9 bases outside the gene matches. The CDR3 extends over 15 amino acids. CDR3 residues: CATSDPDRGEGKLFF. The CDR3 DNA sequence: TGTGCCACCAGTGACCCGGACAGGGGAGAGGGAAAACTGTTTTTT.

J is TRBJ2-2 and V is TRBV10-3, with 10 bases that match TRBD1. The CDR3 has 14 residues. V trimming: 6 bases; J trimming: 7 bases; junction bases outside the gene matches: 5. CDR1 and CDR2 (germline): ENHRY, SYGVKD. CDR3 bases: TGTGCCATCAGGGGGACAGGGGAAGGCGGGGAGCTGTTTTTT. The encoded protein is CAIRGTGEGGELFF.

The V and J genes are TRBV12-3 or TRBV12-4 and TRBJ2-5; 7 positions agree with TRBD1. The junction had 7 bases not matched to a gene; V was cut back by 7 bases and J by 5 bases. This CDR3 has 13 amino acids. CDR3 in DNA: TGTGCCAGCACCCTACAGGGGCGGGAGACCCAGTACTTC. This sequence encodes CASTLQGRETQYF.

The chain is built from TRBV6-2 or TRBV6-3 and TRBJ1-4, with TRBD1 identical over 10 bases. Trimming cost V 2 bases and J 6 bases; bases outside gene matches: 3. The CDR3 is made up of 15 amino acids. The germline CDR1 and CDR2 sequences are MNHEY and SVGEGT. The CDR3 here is CASSYRGQGYEKLFF. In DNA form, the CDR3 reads TGTGCCAGCAGTTACAGGGGACAGGGGTATGAAAAACTGTTTTTT.